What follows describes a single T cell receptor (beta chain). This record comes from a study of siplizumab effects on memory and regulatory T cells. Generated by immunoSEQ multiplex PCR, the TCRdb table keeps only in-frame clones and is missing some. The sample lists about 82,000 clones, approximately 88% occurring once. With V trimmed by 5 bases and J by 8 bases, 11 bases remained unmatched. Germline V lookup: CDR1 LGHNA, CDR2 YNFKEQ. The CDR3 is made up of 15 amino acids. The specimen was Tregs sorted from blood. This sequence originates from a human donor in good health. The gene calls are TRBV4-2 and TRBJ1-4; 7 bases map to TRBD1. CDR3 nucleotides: TGTGCCAGCAGCGGATCGACAGGGAGGGAAGAAAAACTGTTTTTT. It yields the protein CASSGSTGREEKLFF.